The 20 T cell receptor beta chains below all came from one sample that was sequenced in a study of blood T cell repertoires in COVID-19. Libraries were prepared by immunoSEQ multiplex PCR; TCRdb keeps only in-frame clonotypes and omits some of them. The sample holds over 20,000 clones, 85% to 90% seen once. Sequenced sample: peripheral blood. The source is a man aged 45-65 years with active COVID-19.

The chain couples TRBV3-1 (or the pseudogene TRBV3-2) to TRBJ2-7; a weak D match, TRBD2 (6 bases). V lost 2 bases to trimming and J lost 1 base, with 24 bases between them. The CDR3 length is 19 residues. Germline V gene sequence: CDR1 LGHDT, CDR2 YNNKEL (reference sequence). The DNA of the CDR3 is TGTGCCAGCAGCCAACGGGGCCTCTCGGGACTCCAAGCATCCTACGAGCAGTACTTC. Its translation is CASSQRGLSGLQASYEQYF.

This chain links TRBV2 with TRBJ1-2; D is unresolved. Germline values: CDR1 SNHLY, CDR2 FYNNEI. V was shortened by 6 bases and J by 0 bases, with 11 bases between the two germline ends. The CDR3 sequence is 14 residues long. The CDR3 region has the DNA TGTGCCAGCAGGAGCCCGGGAGCTAACTATGGCTACACCTTC. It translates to CASRSPGANYGYTF.

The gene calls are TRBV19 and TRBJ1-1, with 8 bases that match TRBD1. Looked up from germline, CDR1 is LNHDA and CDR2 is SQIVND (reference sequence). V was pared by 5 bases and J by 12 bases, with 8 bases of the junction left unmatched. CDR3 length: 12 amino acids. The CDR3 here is CASSLGQGSTFF. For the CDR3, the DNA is TGTGCCAGTAGTCTCGGACAGGGTTCGACTTTCTTT. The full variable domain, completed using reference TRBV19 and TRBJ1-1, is DGGITQSPKYLFRKEGQNVTLSCEQNLNHDAMYWYRQDPGQGLRLIYYSQIVNDFQKGDIAEGYSVSREKKESFPLTVTSAQKNPTAFYLCASSLGQGSTFFGQGTRLTVV.

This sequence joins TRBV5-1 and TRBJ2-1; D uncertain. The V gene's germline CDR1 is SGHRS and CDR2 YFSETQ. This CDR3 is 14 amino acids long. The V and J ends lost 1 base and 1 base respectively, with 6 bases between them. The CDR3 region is CASSLSLSYNEQFF. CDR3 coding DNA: TGCGCCAGCAGCTTGTCCCTTTCCTACAATGAGCAGTTCTTC.

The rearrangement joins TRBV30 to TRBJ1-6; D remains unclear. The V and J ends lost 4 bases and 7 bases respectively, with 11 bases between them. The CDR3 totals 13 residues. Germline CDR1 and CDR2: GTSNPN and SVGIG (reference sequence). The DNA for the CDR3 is TGTGCCTGGAAAGCTTTTTCGAATTCACCCCTCCACTTT. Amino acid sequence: CAWKAFSNSPLHF.

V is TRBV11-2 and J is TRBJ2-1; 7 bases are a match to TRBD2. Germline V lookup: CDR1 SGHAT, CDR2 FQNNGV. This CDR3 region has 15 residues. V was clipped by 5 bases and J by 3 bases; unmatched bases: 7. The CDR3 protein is CASSQVSGNYNEQFF. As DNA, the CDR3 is TGTGCCAGCAGCCAGGTGAGCGGGAACTACAATGAGCAGTTCTTC.

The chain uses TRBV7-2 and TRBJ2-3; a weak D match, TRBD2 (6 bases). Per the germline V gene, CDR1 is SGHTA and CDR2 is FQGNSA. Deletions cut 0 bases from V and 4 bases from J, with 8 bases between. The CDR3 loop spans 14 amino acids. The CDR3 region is CASSLAASADTQYF. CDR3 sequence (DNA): TGTGCCAGCAGCTTAGCGGCTAGCGCAGATACGCAGTATTTT.

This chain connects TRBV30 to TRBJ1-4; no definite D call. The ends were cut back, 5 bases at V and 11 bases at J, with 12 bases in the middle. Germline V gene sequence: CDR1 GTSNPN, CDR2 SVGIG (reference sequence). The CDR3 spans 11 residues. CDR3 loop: CAWDSTGKLFF. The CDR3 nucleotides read TGTGCCTGGGATTCTACGGGGAAACTGTTTTTT.

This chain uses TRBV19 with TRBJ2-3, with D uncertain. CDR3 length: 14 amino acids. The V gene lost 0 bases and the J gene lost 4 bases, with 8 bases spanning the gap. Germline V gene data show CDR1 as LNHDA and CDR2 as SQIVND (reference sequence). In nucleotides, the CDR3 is TGTGCCAGTAGTATAGAGGCAATCTCAGATACGCAGTATTTT. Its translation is CASSIEAISDTQYF.

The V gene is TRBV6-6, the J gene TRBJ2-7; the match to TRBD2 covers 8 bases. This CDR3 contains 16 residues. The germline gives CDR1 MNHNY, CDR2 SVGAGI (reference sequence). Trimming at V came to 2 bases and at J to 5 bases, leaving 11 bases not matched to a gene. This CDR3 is CASSYGSRGVKDEQYF. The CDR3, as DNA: TGTGCCAGCAGTTACGGCTCGCGGGGGGTTAAGGACGAGCAGTACTTC.

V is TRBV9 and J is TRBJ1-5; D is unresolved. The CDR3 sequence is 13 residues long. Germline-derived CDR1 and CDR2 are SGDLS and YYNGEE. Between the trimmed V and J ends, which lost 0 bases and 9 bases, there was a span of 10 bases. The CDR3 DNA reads TGTGCCAGCAGCGTAGACGGAGGGTCGCCCCAGCATTTT. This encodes CASSVDGGSPQHF.

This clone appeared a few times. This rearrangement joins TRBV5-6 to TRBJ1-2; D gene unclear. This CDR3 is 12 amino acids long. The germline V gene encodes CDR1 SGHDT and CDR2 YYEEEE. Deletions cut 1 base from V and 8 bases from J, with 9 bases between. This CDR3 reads CASSLFVAGYTF. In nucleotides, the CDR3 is TGTGCCAGCAGCTTGTTCGTTGCGGGCTACACCTTC.

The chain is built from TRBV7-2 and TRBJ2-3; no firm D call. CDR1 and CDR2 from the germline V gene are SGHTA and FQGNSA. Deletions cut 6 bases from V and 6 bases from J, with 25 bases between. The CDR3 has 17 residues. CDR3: CASRSPTLYTASDTQYF. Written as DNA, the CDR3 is TGTGCCAGCAGATCCCCCACCCTCTACACAGCATCTGATACGCAGTATTTT.

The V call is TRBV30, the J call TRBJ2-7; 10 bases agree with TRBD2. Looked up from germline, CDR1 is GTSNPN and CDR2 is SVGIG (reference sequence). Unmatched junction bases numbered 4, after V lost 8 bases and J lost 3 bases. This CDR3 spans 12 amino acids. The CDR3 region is CALGLADYEQYF. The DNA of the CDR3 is TGTGCCCTCGGACTAGCGGACTACGAGCAGTACTTC. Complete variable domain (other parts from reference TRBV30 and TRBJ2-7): SQTIHQWPATLVQPVGSPLSLECTVEGTSNPNLYWYRQAAGRGLQLLFYSVGIGQISSEVPQNLSASRPQDRQFILSSKKLLLSDSGFYLCALGLADYEQYFGPGTRLTVT.

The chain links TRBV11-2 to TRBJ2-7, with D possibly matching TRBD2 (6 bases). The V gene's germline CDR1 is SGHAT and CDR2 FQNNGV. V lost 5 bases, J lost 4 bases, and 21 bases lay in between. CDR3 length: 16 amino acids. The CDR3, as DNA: TGTGCCAGCAGCCCTCTCCGGGGGAGTGCTCTGTACGAGCAGTACTTC. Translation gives CASSPLRGSALYEQYF.

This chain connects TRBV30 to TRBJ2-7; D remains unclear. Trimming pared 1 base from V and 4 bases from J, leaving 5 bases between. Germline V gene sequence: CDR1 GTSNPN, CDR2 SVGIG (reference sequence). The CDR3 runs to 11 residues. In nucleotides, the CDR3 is TGTGCCTGGAGTGATCTTTACGAGCAGTACTTC. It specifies CAWSDLYEQYF.

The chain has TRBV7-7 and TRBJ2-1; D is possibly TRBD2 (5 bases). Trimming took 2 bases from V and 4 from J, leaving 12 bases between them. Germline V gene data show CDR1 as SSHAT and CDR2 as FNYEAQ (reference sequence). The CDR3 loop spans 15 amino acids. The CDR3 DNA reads TGTGCCAGCAGCTTATTCCGGGGAGAATACAATGAGCAGTTCTTC. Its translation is CASSLFRGEYNEQFF. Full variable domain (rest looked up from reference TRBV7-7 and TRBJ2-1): GAGVSQSPRYKVTKRGQDVTLRCDPISSHATLYWYQQALGQGPEFLTYFNYEAQPDKSGLPSDRFSAERPEGSISTLTIQRTEQRDSAMYRCASSLFRGEYNEQFFGPGTRLTVL.

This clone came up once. CDR3 amino acids: CASSTGTGLAGGLQETQYF. In nucleotides, the CDR3 is TGTGCCAGCAGCACCGGGACAGGACTAGCGGGGGGACTTCAAGAGACCCAGTACTTC. The chain employs TRBV5-8 and TRBJ2-5; 14 bases line up with TRBD2. From germline, CDR1 is SGHTS and CDR2 YDEGEE. The CDR3 sequence is 19 residues long. V shed 4 bases and J 2 bases; nucleotides not matched to a gene: 13.

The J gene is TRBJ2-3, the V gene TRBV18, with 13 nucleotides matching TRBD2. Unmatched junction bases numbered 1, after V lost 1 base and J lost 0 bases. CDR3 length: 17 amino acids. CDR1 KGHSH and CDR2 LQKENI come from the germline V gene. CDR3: CASSPRLAGGSTDTQYF. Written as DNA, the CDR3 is TGTGCCAGCTCACCACGACTAGCGGGGGGTAGCACAGATACGCAGTATTTT.

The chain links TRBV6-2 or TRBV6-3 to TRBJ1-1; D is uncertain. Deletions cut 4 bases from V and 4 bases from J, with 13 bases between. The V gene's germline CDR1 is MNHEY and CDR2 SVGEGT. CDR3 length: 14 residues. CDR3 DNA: TGTGCCAGCAGTTCACGATGGGCCGGCACTGAAGCTTTCTTT. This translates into CASSSRWAGTEAFF.